This record looks at one T cell receptor (beta chain) sequence and its context. Its antigen is undetermined. TCRdb keeps only in-frame clones here, not all; method: immunoSEQ multiplex PCR. The sample includes approximately 180,000 clones, roughly 89% seen only once; the top ten take roughly 1.4%. Germline assignment: CDR1 ENHRY and CDR2 SYGVKD. V shed 2 bases, J shed 3 bases, and the junction held 10 bases outside the gene matches. This CDR3 contains 18 residues. The sample originates from a study of cytomegalovirus exposure and HLA in healthy donors. Findings and caveats of the study: Most TCR sequences proved rare, with some public TCRs found in many donors. Under in vitro conditions, a few CMV-associated chains were confirmed as specific for CMV antigens.

This receptor was identified in a woman younger than 45 in good health and CMV-seronegative. Sequencing was done on a sample of PBMCs. The V call is TRBV10-3, the J call TRBJ2-1; 10 positions match TRBD2. For the CDR3, the DNA is TGTGCCATCAGTGAGACGGCAGGGATAGCGGGGGGCTACAATGAGCAGTTCTTC. Residues: CAISETAGIAGGYNEQFF.